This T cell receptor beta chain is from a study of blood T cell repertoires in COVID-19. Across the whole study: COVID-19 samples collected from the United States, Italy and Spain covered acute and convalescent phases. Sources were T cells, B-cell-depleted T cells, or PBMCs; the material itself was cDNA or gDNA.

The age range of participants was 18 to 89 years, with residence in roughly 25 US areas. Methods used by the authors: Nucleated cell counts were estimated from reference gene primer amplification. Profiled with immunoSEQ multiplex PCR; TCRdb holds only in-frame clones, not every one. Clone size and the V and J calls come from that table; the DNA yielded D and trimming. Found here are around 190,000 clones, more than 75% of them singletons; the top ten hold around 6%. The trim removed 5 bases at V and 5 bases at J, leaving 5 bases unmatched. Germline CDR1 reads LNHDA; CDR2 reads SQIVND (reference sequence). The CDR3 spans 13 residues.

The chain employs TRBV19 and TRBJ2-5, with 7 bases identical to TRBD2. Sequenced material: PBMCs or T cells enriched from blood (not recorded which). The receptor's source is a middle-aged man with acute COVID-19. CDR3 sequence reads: CASSLREGETQYF. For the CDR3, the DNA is TGTGCCAGTAGTCTCAGGGAGGGGGAGACCCAGTACTTC.